Sequencing of this T cell receptor (beta chain) was carried out in a study of response to subunit inactivated influenza vaccine. Whole-study findings and limits: With each seasonal influenza vaccination, the authors suggested, few new T cells are recruited.

In TCRdb, the RT-PCR reads were re-called with MiXCR into one record per CDR3 protein. There are 430,000 or so distinct CDR3 sequences in the sample; 11% occur only once, and about 12% lies in the top ten. This clonotype was counted only a few times. Its antigen is unidentified. The germline V gene has CDR1 DFQATT and CDR2 SNEGSKA (reference sequence). V shed 4 bases and J 5 bases; nucleotides not matched to a gene: 9. The CDR3 is 15 residues long. V gene TRBV20-1 combines with J gene TRBJ2-3; 10 bases agree with TRBD2. This clonotype was sampled from a man in his fifties or sixties who received an inactivated influenza vaccine. Sequenced material: PBMCs from blood, taken roughly 45 days after vaccination. CDR3 residues: CSAIKRGGPGDTQYF. CDR3 in DNA: TGCAGTGCTATTAAGCGGGGGGGCCCGGGAGATACGCAGTATTTT.